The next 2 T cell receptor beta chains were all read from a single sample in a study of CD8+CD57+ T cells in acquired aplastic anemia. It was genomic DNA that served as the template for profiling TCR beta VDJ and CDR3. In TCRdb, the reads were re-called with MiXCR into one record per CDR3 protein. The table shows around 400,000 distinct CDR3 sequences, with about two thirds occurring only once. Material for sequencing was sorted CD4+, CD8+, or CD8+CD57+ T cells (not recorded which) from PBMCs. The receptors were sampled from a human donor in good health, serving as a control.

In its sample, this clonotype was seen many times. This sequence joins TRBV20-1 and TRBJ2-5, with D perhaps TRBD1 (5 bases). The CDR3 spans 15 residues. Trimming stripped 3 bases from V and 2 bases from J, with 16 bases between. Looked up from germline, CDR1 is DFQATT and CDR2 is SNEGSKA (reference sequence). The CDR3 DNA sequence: TGCAGTGCTAGGGTTCTTTCAGGGATACAAGAGACCCAGTACTTC. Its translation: CSARVLSGIQETQYF.

CDR3 in amino acids: CASSFSGPSGNTIYF. CDR3 nucleotides: TGTGCCAGCAGTTTTTCGGGTCCCTCTGGAAACACCATATATTTT. The chain couples TRBV12-3 or TRBV12-4 to TRBJ1-3, with unresolved D. The CDR3 totals 15 residues. Trimming pared 3 bases from V and 0 bases from J, leaving 9 bases between.